One and the same sample provided the 5 T cell receptor beta chains below, sequenced in a study of blood T cell repertoires in COVID-19. The table came from immunoSEQ multiplex PCR; TCRdb's copy has only in-frame clones and leaves some out. The repertoire includes around 270,000 clones, roughly 88% of them detected once, and around 4.5% sits in the top ten. Sequenced input: PBMCs or T cells enriched from blood (not recorded which). Every receptor here comes from a woman aged 30 to 39 who had recovered from COVID-19.

V is TRBV28 and J is TRBJ2-5; TRBD1 might be the D (5 bases). Germline lookup yields CDR1 MDHEN and CDR2 SYDVKM. This CDR3 comprises 13 residues. The V end lost 6 bases, the J end lost 5 bases, and 13 bases lay between the germline ends. This CDR3 is CASSDRARETQYF. DNA of the CDR3: TGTGCCAGCAGCGACAGAGCCCGGGAGACCCAGTACTTC.

The DNA of the CDR3 is TGTGCCAGCACCCCAGGCGGGGTCTCTGGAAACACCATATATTTT. Its protein product is CASTPGGVSGNTIYF. The chain uses TRBV7-2 and TRBJ1-3; unclear D gene. CDR1 and CDR2 (germline): SGHTA, FQGNSA. CDR3 length: 15 residues. V gave up 7 bases and J gave up 0 bases, with 13 bases separating them.

The rearrangement links TRBV10-3 to TRBJ1-2, with 9 bases fitting TRBD1. The V gene's germline CDR1 is ENHRY and CDR2 SYGVKD. The V and J ends lost 0 bases and 5 bases, in that order; junction bases with no gene match: 10. The CDR3 extends over 17 amino acids. In DNA form, the CDR3 reads TGTGCCATCAGTGAGTCCGGGACAGGGACTGTGTGGTATGGCTACACCTTC. Protein: CAISESGTGTVWYGYTF.

This clone was observed a single time. The J gene is TRBJ1-5, the V gene TRBV28, with TRBD1 matching 8 bases. This CDR3 spans 15 amino acids. V shed 4 bases and J 4 bases; nucleotides not matched to a gene: 6. Germline CDR1 and CDR2: MDHEN and SYDVKM. The CDR3 DNA reads as TGTGCCAGCAGTTCAATAGGACAGGGAAATCAGCCCCAGCATTTT. It specifies CASSSIGQGNQPQHF.

This chain connects TRBV15 to TRBJ1-2; D is uncertain. Trimming stripped 1 base from V and 2 bases from J, with 8 bases between. There are 14 residues in the CDR3. Germline V gives CDR1 LNHNV, CDR2 YYDKDF (reference sequence). This CDR3 reads CATSRANTNYGYTF. The CDR3 nucleotides are TGTGCCACCAGCAGAGCGAACACCAACTATGGCTACACCTTC.